This T cell receptor (beta chain) was sequenced in a study of T cells in localized non-small cell lung cancer. This clone was observed a handful of times. Its matching antigen is unknown. V lost 6 bases to trimming and J lost 6 bases; unmatched junction nucleotides: 6. This CDR3 has 12 amino acids. The germline V gene has CDR1 SQVTM and CDR2 ANQGSEA. Overall study results and limits: Appearance in adjacent lung was seen for a median roughly 56 of the top 100 tumor clones.

Data came from immunoSEQ multiplex PCR; TCRdb stores just in-frame clones and leaves some out. The table has some 31,000 clones, roughly 75% seen once. The sample in question was peripheral blood, obtained before any cancer treatment. V and J are TRBV29-1 and TRBJ1-2, with 8 bases identical to TRBD1. The source of this sequence is a male donor aged 60 or older with stage II squamous cell lung carcinoma. CDR3: CSVPDRAHGYTF. For the CDR3, the DNA is TGCAGCGTCCCGGACAGGGCCCATGGCTACACCTTC.